This entry is about one T cell receptor (beta chain). The CDR3 consists of 15 residues. The V end was cut by 3 bases, the J end by 10 bases, with 17 bases between. Germline V lookup: CDR1 SGDLS, CDR2 YYNGEE. The sample belongs to a study of blood T cell repertoires in COVID-19. Generated by immunoSEQ multiplex PCR, the TCRdb table keeps only in-frame clones and is missing some. The sample shows about 330,000 clones, 75% to 90% of them seen only once. The receptor was isolated from a man aged 25-45 years who had recovered from COVID-19. The sample was PBMCs or T cells enriched from blood (not recorded which). This rearrangement joins TRBV9 to TRBJ1-6; D is possibly TRBD1 (5 bases). CDR3 coding DNA: TGTGCCAGCAGCGGAGCAGGGTTTTTCGAATCACCCCTCCACTTT. Amino acid sequence: CASSGAGFFESPLHF.